These T cell receptor beta chains were read from a single sample in a study of early T cells in non-severe SARS-CoV-2 infection. TCRdb itself ran the 5' RACE reads through MiXCR, one entry per CDR3 protein. In the table there are around 63,000 distinct CDR3 sequences, around 13% of which are singletons. The sequencing sample was made of whole blood. Receptors were obtained from an adult who was a healthcare worker with PCR-confirmed SARS-CoV-2 infection or an uninfected control (not recorded which). The CDR3 runs from the conserved cysteine through the conserved F or W. The order of the fields is clone size, V gene, D gene, J gene, CDR3 DNA, CDR3 protein. A D gene is named only where the DNA matches it firmly. Not all rows give a size; the values are once, few, many and, for expanded clones, a class.

many	TRBV7-2	-	TRBJ1-5	TGTGCCAGCAGCTTAGGGGCGGGTGGTGTTAAGCCCCAGCATTTT	CASSLGAGGVKPQHF
-	TRBV10-3	TRBD1	TRBJ2-3	TGTGCCATCAATGGACAGGGCACAGATACGCAGTATTTT	CAINGQGTDTQYF
many	TRBV29-1	-	TRBJ2-1	TGCAGCGCACGAGGCGGACTATCCTACAATGAGCAGTTCTTC	CSARGGLSYNEQFF
many	TRBV29-1	-	TRBJ2-7	TGCAGCGTTGGAGGATCCAGCTCCTACGAGCAGTACTTC	CSVGGSSSYEQYF
many	TRBV29-1	-	TRBJ2-1	TGCAGCGTCTCAGGGGTTGGTGAGCAGTTCTTC	CSVSGVGEQFF
many	TRBV20-1	TRBD2	TRBJ2-3	TGCAGTGCTACGTGGACTAGCGGGGTTGATACGCAGTATTTT	CSATWTSGVDTQYF
many	TRBV2	-	TRBJ2-5	TGTGCCAGCAGAGCGGGCAGCCAAGAGACCCAGTACTTC	CASRAGSQETQYF
few	TRBV7-8	TRBD2	TRBJ2-2	TGTGCCAGCAGCCCCGACCTTAGCGGGGGGGCGGGGTCCGGGGAGCTGTTTTTT	CASSPDLSGGAGSGELFF
many	TRBV11-2	TRBD2	TRBJ2-1	TGTGCCAGCAGCTTAGGTGGGAAGCGGGGGGCTTACAATGAGCAGTTCTTC	CASSLGGKRGAYNEQFF
few	TRBV5-1	-	TRBJ2-6	TGCGCCAGCAGCTGGGGCGGGGTCTCTGGGGCCAACGTCCTGACTTTC	CASSWGGVSGANVLTF
many	TRBV5-6	-	TRBJ1-1	TGTGCCAGCAGCTCTTGGGCCGATTTGAACACTGAAGCTTTCTTT	CASSSWADLNTEAFF
few	TRBV29-1	-	TRBJ1-1	TGCAGCGTGGGACTTAGGGACGGTGAAGCTTTCTTT	CSVGLRDGEAFF
-	TRBV27	-	TRBJ2-1	TGTGCCAGCAGCCTCCGGGCAAACAATGAGCAGTTCTTC	CASSLRANNEQFF
many	TRBV25-1	-	TRBJ2-3	TGTGCCAGCAGTGATGTCGGGGGCAACACAGATACGCAGTATTTT	CASSDVGGNTDTQYF
few	TRBV2	-	TRBJ2-3	TGTGCCAGCAGTGTATTCACAGATACGCAGTATTTT	CASSVFTDTQYF
many	TRBV20-1	-	TRBJ1-5	TGCAGTGCTAGGACCGGGACGGATAGCAATCAGCCCCAGCATTTT	CSARTGTDSNQPQHF
many	TRBV20-1	TRBD1	TRBJ2-7	TGCAGTGCTAGAGGTCGGGACAGGGGTTGGTCGATGGGGGAGCAGTACTTC	CSARGRDRGWSMGEQYF
-	TRBV4-3	TRBD1	TRBJ2-7	TGCGCCAGCAGCCAAGACGCCGGGACAGCCTACGAGCAGTACTTC	CASSQDAGTAYEQYF
-	TRBV6-5	-	TRBJ2-1	TGTGCCGTTTCGAGCCTGCAGTTCTTC	CAVSSLQFF
-	TRBV7-2	TRBD2	TRBJ2-3	TGTGCCAGCAGCCCGGGACTAAGCACAGATACGCAGTATTTT	CASSPGLSTDTQYF
few	TRBV5-1	-	TRBJ1-2	TGCGCCAGCAGCTTAAGGACTTACGGAGGCTACACCTTC	CASSLRTYGGYTF
many	TRBV6-1	-	TRBJ1-2	TGTGCCAGCAGTGAAGGTGCGGCAGCCTATGGCTACACCTTC	CASSEGAAAYGYTF
-	TRBV7-2	TRBD1	TRBJ2-1	TGTGCCAGCAGCCCCCTCAGGGACAGGGATAATGAGCAGTTCTTC	CASSPLRDRDNEQFF
-	TRBV19	-	TRBJ1-2	TGTGCCAGTAGTATGAGGGAGAACGATAACTATGGCTACACCTTC	CASSMRENDNYGYTF
-	TRBV7-3	-	TRBJ2-7	TGTGCCAGCAGCGTCCGGGACTCCCACGAGCAGTACTTC	CASSVRDSHEQYF
-	TRBV4-1	TRBD1	TRBJ2-3	TGCGCCAGCAGCCAAGAGGGGACAGGGGGGAGCACAGATACGCAGTATTTT	CASSQEGTGGSTDTQYF
many	TRBV12-3/TRBV12-4	-	TRBJ2-1	TGTGCCAGCAGGAAGACCCCCGAGAATGAGCAGTTCTTC	CASRKTPENEQFF
many	TRBV13	-	TRBJ1-2	TGTGCCAGCAGCTTATTGGAGGGCAATGGCTACACCTTC	CASSLLEGNGYTF
many	TRBV19	TRBD2	TRBJ2-3	TGTGCCAGTACCCAGACTAGCGGAGGCACAGATACGCAGTATTTT	CASTQTSGGTDTQYF
many	TRBV4-2	-	TRBJ2-7	TGTGCCAGCAGCCAATCAGGATACGAGCAGTACTTC	CASSQSGYEQYF
-	TRBV7-9	-	TRBJ2-7	TGTGCCAGCAGCGCAACCGGGCACCCCAACGAGCAGTACTTC	CASSATGHPNEQYF
few	TRBV7-2	-	TRBJ2-3	TGTGCCAGCAGCTCGTGGCAGGATACGCAGTATTTT	CASSSWQDTQYF
many	TRBV11-2	-	TRBJ1-5	TGTGCCAGCAGCTTAGAAAGGGATCAGCCCCAGCATTTT	CASSLERDQPQHF
many	TRBV5-1	-	TRBJ2-1	TGCGCCAGCAGCTTCCGGGATGAGCAGTTCTTC	CASSFRDEQFF
many	TRBV7-8	TRBD2	TRBJ2-3	TGTGCCAGCAGCCTCTCAGCGGGGGGGCTGAAAAATACGCAGTATTTT	CASSLSAGGLKNTQYF
-	TRBV20-1	-	TRBJ1-1	TGCAGTGCGGGCAGGGCCACTGAAGCTTTCTTT	CSAGRATEAFF
few	TRBV6-1	-	TRBJ2-3	TGTGCCAGCAGGGCACCCGGTGGGGCAGATACGCAGTATTTT	CASRAPGGADTQYF
many	TRBV7-7	-	TRBJ1-4	TGTGCCAGCAGCCCGGGTTTTCCCCCAACTAATGAAAAACTGTTTTTT	CASSPGFPPTNEKLFF
-	TRBV18	-	TRBJ2-4	TGTGCCAGCTCCCCACCTGGCCGGCTAGCCAAAAACATTCAGTACTTC	CASSPPGRLAKNIQYF
few	TRBV10-3	-	TRBJ2-1	TGTGCCATCAGTCCGCGGGACACCTACAATGAGCAGTTCTTC	CAISPRDTYNEQFF
many	TRBV29-1	-	TRBJ1-2	TGCAGCGTTGTGAGGGACACAGGCTACACCTTC	CSVVRDTGYTF